These 16 T cell receptor beta chains were sequenced from one sample in a study of blood T cell repertoires in COVID-19. The assay was immunoSEQ multiplex PCR, and TCRdb's table has in-frame clones only and misses some. Of 60,000 to 70,000 clones listed, approximately 85% are singletons. The sequencing input was peripheral blood. The origin of the receptors is a man aged 45-60 years with acute or convalescent COVID-19.

The chain carries TRBV27 and TRBJ2-7; 10 positions agree with TRBD2. Germline assignment: CDR1 MNHEY and CDR2 SMNVEV (reference sequence). V shed 4 bases, J shed 7 bases, and the junction held 7 bases outside the gene matches. The CDR3 sequence is 14 residues long. This chain's CDR3 is CASSSGLALQEQYF. The DNA of the CDR3 is TGTGCCAGCAGTTCGGGACTAGCGCTACAAGAGCAGTACTTC.

V gene TRBV2 combines with J gene TRBJ2-5, with D perhaps TRBD2 (5 bases). The CDR3 is 12 residues long. The germline V and J ends were trimmed by 7 bases and 10 bases, with 16 bases remaining between them. Germline-derived CDR1 and CDR2 are SNHLY and FYNNEI. The CDR3 DNA sequence: TGTGCCAGCACGCAGGACTCAAAGGACCAGTACTTC. Amino acids: CASTQDSKDQYF.

The J gene is TRBJ1-2, the V gene TRBV19; D may be TRBD1 (5 bases). Germline lookup yields CDR1 LNHDA and CDR2 SQIVND (reference sequence). CDR3 length equals 12 residues. Trimming took off 1 base at V and 8 bases at J, with 8 bases between the two ends. The CDR3 region is CASSIVDSGYTF. Here the CDR3 DNA reads TGTGCCAGTAGTATAGTTGACAGCGGCTACACCTTC.

The chain joins TRBV25-1 to TRBJ1-4; 8 positions match TRBD1. CDR3 length: 13 residues. Unmatched junction bases numbered 2, after V lost 5 bases and J lost 6 bases. Per the germline V gene, CDR1 is MGHDK and CDR2 is SYGVNS. In DNA form, the CDR3 reads TGTGCCAGCAGTAAGGACAGGGATGAAAAACTGTTTTTT. It encodes CASSKDRDEKLFF.

The chain uses TRBV6-5 and TRBJ2-3; TRBD2 aligns across 9 bases. Germline loops: CDR1 MNHEY, CDR2 SVGAGI. V lost 10 bases and J lost 2; bases outside the gene matches: 10. The CDR3 length is 15 residues. Written as DNA, the CDR3 is TGTGCCACCACGGTGGGACTAGCAAACACAGATACGCAGTATTTT. Translation: CATTVGLANTDTQYF.

The chain has TRBV19 and TRBJ2-7; weak D call: TRBD2 (5 bases). With 2 bases removed from V and 3 bases from J, the gap between germline ends came to 11 bases. The CDR3 extends over 14 amino acids. CDR1 and CDR2 (germline): LNHDA, SQIVND (reference sequence). CDR3 sequence: CASSISSTNYEQYV. The DNA for the CDR3 is TGTGCCAGTAGTATATCTAGCACCAACTACGAGCAGTACGTC.

This chain uses TRBV15 with TRBJ2-3; possibly TRBD2 for D (5 bases). The germline V gene encodes CDR1 LNHNV and CDR2 YYDKDF (reference sequence). CDR3 length: 13 amino acids. V lost 3 bases to trimming and J lost 2 bases, with 6 bases between them. The CDR3 region is CATSRDFTDTQYF. The CDR3 coding sequence is TGTGCCACCAGCAGGGACTTCACAGATACGCAGTATTTT.

The chain couples TRBV30 to TRBJ1-2; 10 positions agree with TRBD1. CDR1 is GTSNPN, CDR2 SVGIG, per germline (reference sequence). The CDR3 consists of 14 residues. V lost 3 bases, J lost 5 bases, and 6 bases stayed unmatched. The CDR3: CAWRKTGGEYGYTF. The CDR3 DNA reads as TGTGCCTGGAGGAAGACAGGGGGCGAATATGGCTACACCTTC.

With respect to this clone: Other nucleotide sequences from this sample produce the same CDR3. The chain has TRBV6-5 and TRBJ1-6; D remains ambiguous. Germline CDR1 and CDR2: MNHEY and SVGAGI. The CDR3 loop spans 13 amino acids. V was pared by 5 bases and J by 3 bases, with 5 bases between. Written as DNA, the CDR3 is TGTGCCAGCAGTCCCGTCTATAATTCACCCCTCCACTTT. The encoded protein is CASSPVYNSPLHF.

The chain's CDR3 is CASSFGGQETQYF. The DNA for the CDR3 is TGTGCCAGCAGCTTTGGCGGACAAGAGACCCAGTACTTC. The genes are TRBV7-3 and TRBJ2-5; D is uncertain. The CDR3 covers 13 residues. Germline loops: CDR1 SGHTA, CDR2 FQGTGA. Trimming shortened V by 3 bases and J by 2 bases, and 7 bases separated the two germline ends.

This sequence joins TRBV10-1 and TRBJ2-3; 7 nucleotides match TRBD2. V lost 5 bases to trimming and J lost 3 bases; unmatched junction nucleotides: 14. This CDR3 region has 17 residues. Germline V gives CDR1 WNHNN, CDR2 SYGVQD (reference sequence). The CDR3 protein is CASSTSFGLVKTDTQYF. In nucleotides, the CDR3 is TGCGCCAGCAGTACGTCTTTCGGACTAGTCAAAACAGATACGCAGTATTTT.

V and J are TRBV5-6 and TRBJ2-7; unclear D gene. Germline loops: CDR1 SGHDT, CDR2 YYEEEE. CDR3 length equals 12 residues. Trimming took 0 bases from V and 7 from J, leaving 8 bases between them. The chain's CDR3 is CASSLGSGEQYV. The CDR3 region has the DNA TGTGCCAGCAGCTTGGGTTCCGGGGAGCAGTACGTC.

This chain uses TRBV6-5 with TRBJ2-7, with 8 bases fitting TRBD1. Trimming cost V 6 bases and J 3 bases; bases outside gene matches: 7. This CDR3 comprises 14 residues. Germline V CDR1 and CDR2: MNHEY, SVGAGI. The CDR3 DNA follows: TGTGCCAGCAGAACGGGGACAGGATTCTACGAGCAGTACTTC. This encodes CASRTGTGFYEQYF.

This clone was counted only a few times. This CDR3 reads CASSELVSPLHF. CDR3 coding DNA: TGTGCCAGCAGTGAACTTGTTTCACCCCTCCACTTT. The V gene is TRBV6-1, the J gene TRBJ1-6; D unclear. With 2 bases removed from V and 9 bases from J, the gap between germline ends came to 5 bases. Germline-derived CDR1 and CDR2 are MNHNS and SASEGT. The CDR3 length is 12 residues.

This clone was recorded once. The rearrangement links TRBV11-2 to TRBJ2-2; 10 nucleotides line up with TRBD1. Germline V lookup: CDR1 SGHAT, CDR2 FQNNGV. The CDR3 sequence is 18 residues long. The V segment lost 0 bases and the J segment 6 bases; nucleotides outside the gene matches: 10. This CDR3 is CASSLDWVGTGASGELFF. In DNA form, the CDR3 reads TGTGCCAGCAGCTTAGATTGGGTCGGGACAGGGGCGTCCGGGGAGCTGTTTTTT.

CDR3 sequence: CASSFAGGIRDSPLHF. The CDR3 DNA follows: TGCGCCAGCAGCTTTGCAGGGGGCATCAGAGATTCACCCCTCCACTTT. The chain is built from TRBV5-1 and TRBJ1-6; 8 bases match TRBD1. CDR1 and CDR2 from the germline V gene are SGHRS and YFSETQ. J gave up 8 bases and V 2 bases, and 9 bases lay outside the gene matches. This CDR3 spans 16 amino acids.